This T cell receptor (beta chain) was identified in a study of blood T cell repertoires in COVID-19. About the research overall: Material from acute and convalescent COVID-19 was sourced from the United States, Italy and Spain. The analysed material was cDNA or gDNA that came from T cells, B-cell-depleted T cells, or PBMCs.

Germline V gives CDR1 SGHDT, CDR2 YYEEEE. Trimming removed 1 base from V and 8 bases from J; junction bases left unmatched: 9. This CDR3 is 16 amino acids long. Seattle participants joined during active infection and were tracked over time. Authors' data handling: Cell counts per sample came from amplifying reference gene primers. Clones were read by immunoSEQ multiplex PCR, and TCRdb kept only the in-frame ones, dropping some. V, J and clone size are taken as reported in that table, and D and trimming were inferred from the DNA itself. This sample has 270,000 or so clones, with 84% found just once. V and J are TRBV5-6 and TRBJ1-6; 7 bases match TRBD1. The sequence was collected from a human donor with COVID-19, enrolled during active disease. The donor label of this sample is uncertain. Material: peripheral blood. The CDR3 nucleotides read TGTGCCAGCAGCTTGAAAGGCGACAGGGCTGATTCACCCCTCCACTTT. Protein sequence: CASSLKGDRADSPLHF.